A single TCR beta chain is shown here with its context. The antigen this receptor binds is unknown. Base quality data are lacking; no much larger clone is found one base away. Taken from the germline V gene (reference sequence), the CDR1 and CDR2 loops are LNHDA and SQIVND. Reading from cysteine to phenylalanine, the CDR3 counts 16 amino acids. Of all the DNA, just the CDR3 is kept, 48 bases in frame from base 1. At the junction V is shortened by 3 bases and J by 2 bases; bases outside the gene matches: 7. The data originate from a study of radiation and T cells in renal cell carcinoma (dated by TCRdb to about 2020). About the investigation overall: The samples were obtained from a clinical trial, where primary renal cell carcinomas were treated with 15 Gy stereotactic body radiation therapy and then removed by nephrectomy 4 weeks afterward. A total of 53 samples underwent TCR beta sequencing, made up of approximately 26 tumors and approximately 27 peripheral blood samples. A total of 4 million to 5 million unique CDR3 nucleotide sequences, encoding some 2,700,000 unique CDR3 amino acid sequences, were found across all 50 or so samples.

According to the study, the label for this sample's time point signals: blood 2 weeks post-SBRT. What the treatment or condition label conveys for this sample: 15 Gy SBRT to primary tumor, nephrectomy 4 weeks later. To follow tumor-enriched clonotypes, serial peripheral blood was collected from radiation-treated patients at baseline and at 2 weeks and 4 weeks after SBRT. Every patient's renal cell carcinoma showed clear cell pathology. The QIAamp DNA Blood Mini Kit (Qiagen) was used to prepare genomic DNA for TCR sequencing. The analyses included just those samples that passed every quality control check. TCR beta libraries were generated from genomic DNA with the immunoSEQ kit, following the manufacturer's recommendations. Library preparation used a first multiplex PCR with proprietary primers, then a second PCR adding unique barcodes, with bead cleanups after each round. A positive control reaction and a negative control reaction, both provided in the kit, were run with every batch of samples. The final libraries were assessed on an Agilent 4200 TapeStation D1000 ScreenTape, pooled by volume, and quantified by qPCR. Sequencing was performed on an Illumina NextSeq500 with a MidOutput 150-cycle cartridge, and 156 Read1 and 15 Index1 cycles were run with kit custom primers. The pooled library was loaded at roughly 1 pM with approximately 20% PhiX control spiked in. The paper's data handling went like this. Vendor-processed data were analyzed in R, with a clonotype defined as all T cells sharing the same CDR3 nucleotide sequence. In the clone abundance analyses, frequencies in each sample were normalized to that sample's 10,000 most abundant clones. Public T cell clones, which averaged fewer than five per sample, were excluded before analysis. Tumor-enriched clonotypes and baseline blood-enriched clonotypes were defined as those with an abundance difference of at least 32-fold between compartments. Clonotypes expanded or contracted between blood time points were identified with a beta-binomial differential abundance model. The Baroni-Urbani and Buser coefficient was used to measure tumor-blood repertoire similarity, and groups were compared with two-tailed Wilcoxon tests in R. TCRdb provides this immuneACCESS table in a form limited to in-frame rearrangements. Some clones are lacking; in checked studies, under half of them reflect an unresolved V gene, and why the rest are absent is not known. V and J calls and clone size come straight from that table; D and trimming were deduced from the DNA. Present in this sample are tens of thousands of clones, roughly 80% of which were seen just once. About 33% of the sample is in the top ten clones.

General findings and caveats noted by the study authors: Because pretreatment tumor biopsies were not available, the baseline intratumoral presence of clonotypes could not be determined. Top tumor clonotypes rose in blood from baseline to 2 weeks post-radiation, then contracted by 4 weeks, suggesting transient expansion of tumor-resident clones. With a single-armed trial design, the study had no way to address how radiation dose or scheduling affects the TCR repertoire. Changes in the blood repertoire were not tracked past 4 weeks after treatment.

This sequence originates from a man in his 60s with renal cell carcinoma. The rearrangement joined TRBV19 to TRBJ2-5, with 9 bases aligning to TRBD2. The sequenced sample was blood, obtained from a patient whose treatment included radiotherapy and nephrectomy. The bases are TGTGCCAGTAGTATCCTGACTAGCGGTTTTCAAGAGACCCAGTACTTC. The resulting protein is CASSILTSGFQETQYF.